A selection of T cell receptor beta chains follows, all from one sample in a study of molecular identifiers for immune sequencing clone quantification. TCRdb reprocessed the PCR reads via MiXCR and lists one record per CDR3 protein. Found here are over 600,000 distinct CDR3 sequences, 15% to 20% of them singletons; the top ten hold approximately 0.9%. Sequencing input: naive CD8+ T cells from blood, with Jurkat cell RNA spiked in. Every receptor here comes from a human donor in good health. Some libraries in this study had Jurkat cell RNA spiked in. Both conserved end residues are part of each CDR3. Each record gives: CDR3 length, clone size, V gene, J gene, CDR3 protein. A row's size may be missing; if present it is once, few, many or a size class.

16	-	TRBV9	TRBJ2-2	CASSADRGPNTGELFF
16	many	TRBV6-5	TRBJ2-7	CASSYSFLQGFYEQYF
16	few	TRBV6-2/TRBV6-3	TRBJ2-2	CASSTGLAVGTGELFF
13	few	TRBV2	TRBJ1-1	CASSEASGYEAFF
13	many	TRBV27	TRBJ1-1	CASSSPGNTEAFF
15	-	TRBV9	TRBJ1-3	CASTLDGGAGNTIYF
13	many	TRBV20-1	TRBJ2-7	CSAKQGFAYEQYF
16	many	TRBV7-6	TRBJ2-7	CASSFGPAGDRSEQYF
18	many	TRBV6-2/TRBV6-3	TRBJ2-5	CASSYYLVETGDQETQYF
12	few	TRBV20-1	TRBJ2-2	CSAKANTGELFF
15	-	TRBV7-3	TRBJ2-7	CASSLNPGEGYEQYF
12	many	TRBV5-4	TRBJ2-3	CASSATGTIKYF
13	many	TRBV5-5	TRBJ1-1	CASSSGRSTEAFF
15	few	TRBV7-2	TRBJ1-1	CASSPRSGWNTEAFF
16	-	TRBV19	TRBJ2-6	CASSIGRGMGANVLTF
18	many	TRBV11-2	TRBJ2-1	CASRQTQPGTGTYNEQFF
14	few	TRBV11-2	TRBJ2-7	CASRPRQGTYEQYF
18	few	TRBV4-1	TRBJ1-2	CASSRAMGGMPSGYGYTF
16	few	TRBV28	TRBJ2-7	CASSLWGGVGSHEQYF
20	-	TRBV28	TRBJ2-7	CASRTGYGTQTSGTFYEQYF
17	many	TRBV27	TRBJ1-4	CASSPRSLVSTNEKLFF
15	-	TRBV7-9	TRBJ1-1	CASSPPVVINTEAFF
11	many	TRBV29-1	TRBJ2-3	CSVELRYTQYF
11	many	TRBV29-1	TRBJ2-7	CTAGGLYEQYF
14	many	TRBV5-8	TRBJ2-3	CASSLGVYPDTQYF
18	-	TRBV7-9	TRBJ1-2	CASSLEGSSGGFNYGYTF
14	many	TRBV20-1	TRBJ2-5	CSARTNLGEETQYF
16	many	TRBV7-9	TRBJ2-2	CASSLSLAVHTGELFF
13	many	TRBV6-5	TRBJ2-3	CASSYFRTGAQYF
15	many	TRBV2	TRBJ2-3	CASRSDSGGPDTQYF
18	many	TRBV4-3	TRBJ1-5	CASITGTGYKVRNQPQHF
17	many	TRBV7-9	TRBJ2-5	CASSRRTSDPEGETQYF
14	few	TRBV6-1	TRBJ1-4	CASSERRGEVKLFF
15	few	TRBV7-9	TRBJ1-2	CASSPLSTGAKGYTF
16	few	TRBV4-3	TRBJ2-7	CASSQDRTTASYEQYF
15	many	TRBV7-2	TRBJ1-5	CASSLWPYSNQPQHF
14	-	TRBV29-1	TRBJ2-2	CSVPGYKNTGELFF
13	many	TRBV7-9	TRBJ2-5	CASSPNQQETQYF
15	few	TRBV19	TRBJ1-3	CASRGRSDPGNTIYF
15	many	TRBV7-9	TRBJ2-7	CASSPPGPESMEQYF
14	-	TRBV28	TRBJ1-5	CAGSRRDNHQPQHF
16	many	TRBV7-2	TRBJ2-3	CASRDRDRDSTDTQYF
15	many	TRBV5-5	TRBJ2-3	CASSFGTGGTDTQYF
14	many	TRBV11-2	TRBJ2-7	CASSPPGETYEQYF
11	many	TRBV29-1	TRBJ2-7	CSVEVYTEWYF
15	many	TRBV5-6	TRBJ1-5	CASSFGPLGTQPQHF